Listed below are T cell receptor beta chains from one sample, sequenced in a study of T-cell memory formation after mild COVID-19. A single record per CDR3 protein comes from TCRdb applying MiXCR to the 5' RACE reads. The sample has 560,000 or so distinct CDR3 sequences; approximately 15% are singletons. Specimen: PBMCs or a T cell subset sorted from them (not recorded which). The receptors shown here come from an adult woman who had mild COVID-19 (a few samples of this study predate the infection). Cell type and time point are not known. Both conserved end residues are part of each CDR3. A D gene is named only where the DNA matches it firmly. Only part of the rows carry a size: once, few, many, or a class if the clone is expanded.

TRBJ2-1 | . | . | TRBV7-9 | TGTGCCAGCAGCTTAGGCCCTACCGCTCCCAATGAGCAGTTCTTC | CASSLGPTAPNEQFF
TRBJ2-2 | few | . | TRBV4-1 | TGCGCCAGCCGCCGGACAACGAACACCGGGGAGCTGTTTTTT | CASRRTTNTGELFF
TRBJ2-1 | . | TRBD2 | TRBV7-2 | TGTGCCAGCAGCCTCGGTCGCGGGAGGGGGTTATCCTACAATGAGCAGTTCTTC | CASSLGRGRGLSYNEQFF
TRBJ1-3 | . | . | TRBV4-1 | TGCGCCAGCAGCCAAGGGAGGGGGGCTGGAAACACCATATATTTT | CASSQGRGAGNTIYF
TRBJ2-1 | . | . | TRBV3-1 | TGTGCCAGCAGCCATAGATGGACCAATGAGCAGTTCTTC | CASSHRWTNEQFF
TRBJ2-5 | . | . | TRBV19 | TGTGCCAGTAGTCCCAGACTAGAGCTAGAGACCCAGTACTTC | CASSPRLELETQYF
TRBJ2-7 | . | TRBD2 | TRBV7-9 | TGTGCCAGCAGCTTAGAAGCGGGAGGCTACGAGCAGTACTTC | CASSLEAGGYEQYF
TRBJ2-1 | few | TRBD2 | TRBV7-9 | TGTGCCAGCAGGTTAGCGGGGGCCATCGATGAGCAGTTCTTC | CASRLAGAIDEQFF
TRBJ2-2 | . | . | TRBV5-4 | TGTGCCAGCAGCTTGAGTAGCTTCAACACCGGGGAGCTGTTTTTT | CASSLSSFNTGELFF
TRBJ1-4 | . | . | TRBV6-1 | TGTGCCAGCAGTGAGCCCGACAGGAAACTGTTTTTT | CASSEPDRKLFF
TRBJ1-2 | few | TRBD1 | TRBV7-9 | TGTGCCAGCAACAGGGACAGTTACTATGGCTACACCTTC | CASNRDSYYGYTF
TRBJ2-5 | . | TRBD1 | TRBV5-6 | TGTGCCAGCAGCTCGGTTATGTCTAGGGGGCCTCAAGAGACCCAGTACTTC | CASSSVMSRGPQETQYF
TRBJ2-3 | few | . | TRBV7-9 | TGTGCCAGCAGCACTTCGGGACCCACAGATACGCAGTATTTT | CASSTSGPTDTQYF
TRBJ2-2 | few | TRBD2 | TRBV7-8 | TGTGCCAGCAGCCTGCTAGCGGGAGGCCCCCACGTAGACGGGGAGCTGTTTTTT | CASSLLAGGPHVDGELFF
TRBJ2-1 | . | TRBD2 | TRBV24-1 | TGTGCCACCAGTGACACCGTTCTAGGCGGGAGGGTGCATGAGCAGTTCTTC | CATSDTVLGGRVHEQFF